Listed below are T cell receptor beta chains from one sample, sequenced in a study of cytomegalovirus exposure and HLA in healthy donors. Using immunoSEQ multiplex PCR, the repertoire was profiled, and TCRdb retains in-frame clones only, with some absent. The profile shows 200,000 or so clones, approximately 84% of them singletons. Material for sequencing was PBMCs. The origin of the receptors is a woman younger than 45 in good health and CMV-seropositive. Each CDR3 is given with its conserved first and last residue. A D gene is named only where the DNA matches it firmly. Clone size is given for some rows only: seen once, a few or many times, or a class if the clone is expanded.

TGCGCCAGCAGCTTGACTGACGGACTTTACGAGCAGTACTTC,CASSLTDGLYEQYF,TRBV5-1,once,.,TRBJ2-7
TGTGCCAGCAGTCTTACCTTTACAGGGGTTGAGACCCAGTACTTC,CASSLTFTGVETQYF,TRBV11-2,.,TRBD1,TRBJ2-5
TGCGCCAGCAGCTTGGGGGACAGGGTAGTCCACGAGCAGTACTTC,CASSLGDRVVHEQYF,TRBV5-1,.,TRBD1,TRBJ2-7
TGCGCCAGCAGCTTAGGGGAACCCCGGGAGCTGTTTTTT,CASSLGEPRELFF,TRBV5-1,.,.,TRBJ2-2
TGTGCCAGCAGCTTGGGATACACAGGATCACCCCTCCACTTT,CASSLGYTGSPLHF,TRBV7-6,.,.,TRBJ1-6
TGTGCCAGCAGCAGACGGGCGGGCGTAACCCACGGGGAGCTGTTTTTT,CASSRRAGVTHGELFF,TRBV7-2,.,.,TRBJ2-2
TGTGCCAGCAGCTTAACAACGGGTAACACTGAAGCTTTCTTT,CASSLTTGNTEAFF,TRBV7-9,.,.,TRBJ1-1
TGTGCCACCAGCAGGGGACAGGGGGACTATGGCTACACCTTC,CATSRGQGDYGYTF,TRBV15,.,TRBD1,TRBJ1-2
TGTGCCAGCAGCCAGACAGGAGTTTATGGCTACACCTTC,CASSQTGVYGYTF,TRBV11-1,.,.,TRBJ1-2
TGCAGCGTTGATGGACGTGGGGACACTCTAACTCACTCCTATAATTCACCCCTCCACTTT,CSVDGRGDTLTHSYNSPLHF,TRBV29-1,.,.,TRBJ1-6
TGTGCCACCAGCAGGGAGCGGGGGGACTGGCATGAGCAGTTCTTC,CATSRERGDWHEQFF,TRBV15,.,TRBD2,TRBJ2-1
TGTGCCAGTAGTGCCCAAACAGGGAGAGGTAGCTATGGCTACACCTTC,CASSAQTGRGSYGYTF,TRBV19,.,.,TRBJ1-2
TGTGCCAGCAGCCCGTTTAGTACAGGGCTTAACTATGGCTACACCTTC,CASSPFSTGLNYGYTF,TRBV27,.,.,TRBJ1-2
TGTGCCACCAAGGGTGAGGGACTTAAAAACATTCAGTACTTC,CATKGEGLKNIQYF,TRBV27,.,.,TRBJ2-4
TGTGCCACCGCCGGGGGGAGGGCAGAGACCCAGTACTTC,CATAGGRAETQYF,TRBV10-3,once,TRBD2,TRBJ2-5
TGTGCCAGCAGCCCACGAGCCGGGGAGCTGTTTTTT,CASSPRAGELFF,TRBV7-9,.,.,TRBJ2-2
TGTGCCAGCAGTTCCGGGACAGATCAGCCCCAGCATTTT,CASSSGTDQPQHF,TRBV6-6,large,TRBD1,TRBJ1-5
TGTGCCAGCAGTTCCTACAGGGGTGACACCATATATTTT,CASSSYRGDTIYF,TRBV28,.,TRBD1,TRBJ1-3
TGTGCCAGCAGTGAAATCCACAGGGGTAATGAAAAACTGTTTTTT,CASSEIHRGNEKLFF,TRBV6-1,.,TRBD1,TRBJ1-4
TGTGCCAGCAAGAGGGGACTTTCCACCTACAATGAGCAGTTCTTC,CASKRGLSTYNEQFF,TRBV6-5,.,.,TRBJ2-1
TGTGCCAGCAGTCAACTAGCGGGAGTTAGTGTCGGGGAGCTGTTTTTT,CASSQLAGVSVGELFF,TRBV27,few,TRBD2,TRBJ2-2
TGTGCCAGCATCATACCGGGACATCACTACAATGAGCAGTTCTTC,CASIIPGHHYNEQFF,TRBV21-1,.,.,TRBJ2-1
TGTGCCAGCAATACCGAGGAATTCTACAATGAGCAGTTCTTC,CASNTEEFYNEQFF,TRBV6-5,.,.,TRBJ2-1
TGTGCCAGCAGCCCCGATCCGGGACTATATGGCTACACCTTC,CASSPDPGLYGYTF,TRBV7-3,few,.,TRBJ1-2
TGTGCCATCAGTGAGAGGACAGGGTGGCTTGAGACCCAGTACTTC,CAISERTGWLETQYF,TRBV10-3,.,TRBD1,TRBJ2-5
TGTGCCAGCAGTAAACGGGGAGGGAGGGGGAACAATGAGCAGTTCTTC,CASSKRGGRGNNEQFF,TRBV25-1,.,.,TRBJ2-1
TGTGCCAGCAGTATGGGACTAGCCTACGAGCAGTACTTC,CASSMGLAYEQYF,TRBV27,once,TRBD2,TRBJ2-7
TGTGCTAGCAGCTTAGCGGGGGCCCGTTATAGCAATCAGCCCCAGCATTTT,CASSLAGARYSNQPQHF,TRBV7-7,.,.,TRBJ1-5
TGCGCCAGCAGCTTGGAGGCGGGAGGAGTCGGCGGGGAGCTGTTTTTT,CASSLEAGGVGGELFF,TRBV5-1,.,TRBD2,TRBJ2-2
TGTGCCAGCAGCCCTCGTCGGGGTGACACTGAAGCTTTCTTT,CASSPRRGDTEAFF,TRBV11-3,.,.,TRBJ1-1
TGCGCCAGCAGCCGCCAGGGTGGGAACACTGAAGCTTTCTTT,CASSRQGGNTEAFF,TRBV10-1,.,.,TRBJ1-1
TGTGCCAGCAGCCATTCTTTTCAGGCCCTCGCCCTCTACAATGAGCAGTTCTTC,CASSHSFQALALYNEQFF,TRBV14,.,.,TRBJ2-1
TGTGCCAGCAGTCGCCCGACTAGCGGGAGGACAGGGGAGCTGTTTTTT,CASSRPTSGRTGELFF,TRBV6-6,.,TRBD2,TRBJ2-2
TGTGCCAGCAGCTTAGTTCTACTTGAAGCTTTCTTT,CASSLVLLEAFF,TRBV7-9,.,.,TRBJ1-1
TGTGCCAGCAGTTTATCCGGGGCTCGTAGGCTAGCGGGCGGGACCTACGAGCAGTACTTC,CASSLSGARRLAGGTYEQYF,TRBV27,.,TRBD2,TRBJ2-7
TGTGCCAGCAGTTACGGACAGTCCGGAGGCTACACCTTC,CASSYGQSGGYTF,TRBV6-6,.,.,TRBJ1-2
TGTGCCATCAGTGAGACATCGACAGGATACCGTTATGGCTACACCTTC,CAISETSTGYRYGYTF,TRBV10-3,.,.,TRBJ1-2
TGTGCCAGCAGTTTTCGGGGAGGAGCGGGATATGGAGATACGCAGTATTTT,CASSFRGGAGYGDTQYF,TRBV27,.,TRBD2,TRBJ2-3
TGTGCCATCACCCGTATAGGACAGGATGGCTACACCTTC,CAITRIGQDGYTF,TRBV10-3,.,TRBD1,TRBJ1-2
TGTGCCAGCAGCTTTCTCGGGTCCGGGGAGCTGTTTTTT,CASSFLGSGELFF,TRBV5-4,.,.,TRBJ2-2
TGTGCCAGCAGTTACTCGACTCACTATGGCTACACCTTC,CASSYSTHYGYTF,TRBV6-5,.,.,TRBJ1-2
TGTGCCATCAGTGAGGGCAGGGGGCAGGCAGATACGCAGTATTTT,CAISEGRGQADTQYF,TRBV10-3,.,TRBD1,TRBJ2-3
TGTGCCAGCAGTATACAGGGCAGTCACAATGAGCAGTTCTTC,CASSIQGSHNEQFF,TRBV6-5,.,.,TRBJ2-1